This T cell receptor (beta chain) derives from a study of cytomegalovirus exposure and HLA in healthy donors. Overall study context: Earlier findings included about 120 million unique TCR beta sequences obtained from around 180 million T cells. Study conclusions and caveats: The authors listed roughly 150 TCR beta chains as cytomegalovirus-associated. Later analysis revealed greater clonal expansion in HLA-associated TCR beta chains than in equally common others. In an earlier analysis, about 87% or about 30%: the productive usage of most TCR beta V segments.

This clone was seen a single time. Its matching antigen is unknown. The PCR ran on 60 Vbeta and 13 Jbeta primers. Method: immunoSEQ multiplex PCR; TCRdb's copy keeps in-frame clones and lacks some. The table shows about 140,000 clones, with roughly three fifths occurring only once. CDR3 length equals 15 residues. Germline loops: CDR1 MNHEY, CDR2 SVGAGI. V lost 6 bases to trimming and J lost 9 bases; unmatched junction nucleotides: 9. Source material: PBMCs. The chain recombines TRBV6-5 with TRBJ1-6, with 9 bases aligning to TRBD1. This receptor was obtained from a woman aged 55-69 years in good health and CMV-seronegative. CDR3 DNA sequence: TGTGCCAGCAGACCTCCGGGACAGGGTACTTCACCCCTCCACTTT. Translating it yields CASRPPGQGTSPLHF.